A selection of T cell receptor beta chains follows, all from one sample in a study of blood T cell repertoires in COVID-19. The protocol was immunoSEQ multiplex PCR, while the TCRdb copy is restricted to in-frame clones and leaves out a portion. The data show 100,000 to 150,000 clones, approximately 74% seen once. The sequenced sample consisted of peripheral blood. The receptors derive from a man aged 60 to 75 with acute or convalescent COVID-19. CDR3s include the opening cysteine and the closing phenylalanine or tryptophan. D genes are given only for firm matches. Part of the rows lack a size; the others show once, few, many or a class for expanded clones.

>.|TRBV30|TRBJ1-2|.
TGTGCCTGGCGCAGGGTAAACTATGGCTACACCTTC
CAWRRVNYGYTF
>TRBD1|TRBV11-2|TRBJ1-1|once
TGTGCCAGCAGCTTAGGGGACAGGGCTACTGAAGCTTTCTTT
CASSLGDRATEAFF
>TRBD1|TRBV2|TRBJ2-2|.
TGTGCCAGCATTAGGACAGGGAGGACCGGGGAGCTGTTTTTT
CASIRTGRTGELFF
>TRBD2|TRBV7-2|TRBJ2-3|once
TGTGCCAGCAGCTTAGGACTAGCGGGCACAGATACGCAGTATTTT
CASSLGLAGTDTQYF
>TRBD2|TRBV6-4|TRBJ2-1|.
TGTGCCAGCAGTGACAGAGCGGGGGGCTTAAATGAGCAGTTCTTC
CASSDRAGGLNEQFF
>.|TRBV5-4|TRBJ1-1|.
TGTGCCAGCAGCTTGTGGCCGGGAACAACTGAAGCTTTCTTT
CASSLWPGTTEAFF
>TRBD1|TRBV7-3|TRBJ1-2|few
TGTGCCAGCTCCCCGGGACAGAACTATGGCTACACCTTC
CASSPGQNYGYTF
>.|TRBV20-1|TRBJ1-2|.
TGCAGTGCTAGTAGCAGGCGTAACTATGGCTACACCTTC
CSASSRRNYGYTF
>.|TRBV24-1|TRBJ2-7|.
TGTGCCACCAGTGATTATCGGTCCACCTACGAGCAGTACTTC
CATSDYRSTYEQYF
>TRBD1|TRBV4-1|TRBJ2-7|once
TGCGCCAGCAGCCAAGAGGGACAGTCTACGAGGGGGCAGTACTTC
CASSQEGQSTRGQYF
>.|TRBV24-1|TRBJ2-3|.
TGTGCCACCAGTGATGATCAGGGCAGCGTAAGCACAGATACGCAGTATTTT
CATSDDQGSVSTDTQYF
>TRBD1|TRBV27|TRBJ1-1|.
TGTGCCAGCAGACAGGGGTACACTGAAGCTTTCTTT
CASRQGYTEAFF
>.|TRBV19|TRBJ1-1|.
TGTGCCAGTAGTATGACAGGCGGGGGCACTGAAGCTTTCTTT
CASSMTGGGTEAFF
>TRBD2|TRBV5-4|TRBJ2-2|.
TGTGCCAGCAGCCCGGGGTTAGCGGGAGGCACCGGGGAGCTGTTTTTT
CASSPGLAGGTGELFF
>.|TRBV7-3|TRBJ1-2|once
TGTGCCAGCAGCCCGCAAAGCGGGGGAGGCTATGGCTACACCTTC
CASSPQSGGGYGYTF
>TRBD1|TRBV6-2/TRBV6-3|TRBJ2-3|.
TGTGCCAGCAGTTACCGGACAGGGACGCAGTATTTT
CASSYRTGTQYF
>TRBD2|TRBV9|TRBJ2-3|.
TGTGCCAGCACCGCGAATAGCGGGGTCAGCACAGATACGCAGTATTTT
CASTANSGVSTDTQYF
>.|TRBV9|TRBJ2-1|once
TGTGCCAGCAGCCCGAGCTACCGTCATGAGCAGTTCTTC
CASSPSYRHEQFF
>TRBD1|TRBV6-5|TRBJ1-2|.
TGTGCCAGCAGCCCATACAGGGGGATCTATGGCTACACCTTC
CASSPYRGIYGYTF
>.|TRBV9|TRBJ1-1|.
TGTGCCAGCAGCGTAGACCCAGGGGAAGGGGCTGAAGCTTTCTTT
CASSVDPGEGAEAFF
>.|TRBV2|TRBJ2-1|.
TGTGCCAGCACCCCCGGGGGAGACAATGAGCAGTTCTTC
CASTPGGDNEQFF
>TRBD1|TRBV5-1|TRBJ2-6|.
TGCGCCAGCAGCACAGGGGGCAGTGGGGCCAACGTCCTGACTTTC
CASSTGGSGANVLTF
>TRBD2|TRBV5-1|TRBJ2-1|.
TGCGCCAGCAGCTTGGGGGTCCTAGCGGGGGTCAATGAGCAGTTCTTC
CASSLGVLAGVNEQFF
>TRBD1|TRBV7-6|TRBJ2-1|.
TGTGCCAGCAGCTTAGTTTTAAGGGGGCAAAGCTCCTACAATGAGCAGTTCTTC
CASSLVLRGQSSYNEQFF
>.|TRBV19|TRBJ1-1|.
TGTGCCAGTAGTGCCCTAGGCTCGCAGAACACTGAAGCTTTCTTT
CASSALGSQNTEAFF
>TRBD2|TRBV6-5|TRBJ2-2|.
TGTGCCAGCAGGCGGACTAGCGGAAAACTCGGGGAGCTGTTTTTT
CASRRTSGKLGELFF
>.|TRBV10-3|TRBJ2-4|.
TGTGCCATCAGTGGAGGAGGAAACATTCAGTACTTC
CAISGGGNIQYF
>.|TRBV4-2|TRBJ2-1|.
TGTGCCAGCAGCCAACGGTCTAGCTCCAGCTCCTACAATGAGCAGTTCTTC
CASSQRSSSSSYNEQFF
>.|TRBV7-9|TRBJ1-1|.
TGTGCCAGCAGCCCGTCGAACACTGAAGCTTTCTTT
CASSPSNTEAFF
>TRBD1|TRBV18|TRBJ2-6|.
TGTGCCAGCTCACCGACCCACCGGGACAGTCGGGCTTTC
CASSPTHRDSRAF
>.|TRBV3-1/TRBV3-2|TRBJ2-3|.
TGTGCCAGCAGCCAAGGTCCAGGGGTGGGCACAGATACGCAGTATTTT
CASSQGPGVGTDTQYF
>.|TRBV6-5|TRBJ1-2|few
TGTGCCAGCAGCTTAAATGGCTACACCTTC
CASSLNGYTF